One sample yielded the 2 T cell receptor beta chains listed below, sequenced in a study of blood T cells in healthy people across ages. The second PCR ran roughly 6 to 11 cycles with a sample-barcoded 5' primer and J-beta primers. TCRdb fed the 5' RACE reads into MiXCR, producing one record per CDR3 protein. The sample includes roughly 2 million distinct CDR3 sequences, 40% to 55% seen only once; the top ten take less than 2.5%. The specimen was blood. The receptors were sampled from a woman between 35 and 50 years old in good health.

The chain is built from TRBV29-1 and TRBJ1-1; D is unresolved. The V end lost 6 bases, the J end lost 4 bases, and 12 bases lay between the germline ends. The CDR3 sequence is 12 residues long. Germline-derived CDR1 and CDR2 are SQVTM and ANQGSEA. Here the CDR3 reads CSVGYWGTEAFF. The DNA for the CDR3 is TGCAGCGTGGGGTACTGGGGCACTGAAGCTTTCTTT.

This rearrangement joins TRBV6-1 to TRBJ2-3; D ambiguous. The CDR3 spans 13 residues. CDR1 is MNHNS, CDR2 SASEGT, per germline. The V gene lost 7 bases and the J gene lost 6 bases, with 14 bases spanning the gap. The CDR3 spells CASTPTIRDTQYF. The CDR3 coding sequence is TGTGCCAGCACCCCCACTATCCGTGATACGCAGTATTTT.